These T cell receptor beta chains were read from a single sample in a study of beta chain features in type 1 diabetes. The protocol was immunoSEQ multiplex PCR, while the TCRdb copy is restricted to in-frame clones and leaves out a portion. Here the sample spans approximately 41,000 clones, around 63% being singletons. The sequenced sample consisted of Tregs from blood. The receptors were gathered from a man aged 30 to 45 with type 1 diabetes. Some clones in this sample may be carry-over from other donors' samples. CDR3s include the opening cysteine and the closing phenylalanine or tryptophan. D genes are given only for firm matches. Not every row has a clone size; where given, it reads once, few, many or a size class.

CDR3aa: CASSGGGPAMNTEAFF
CDR3nt: TGTGCCAGCAGCGGGGGGGGTCCTGCGATGAACACTGAAGCTTTCTTT
j_gene: TRBJ1-1
len: 16
d_gene: .
v_gene: TRBV7-9
abundance: .

CDR3aa: CASSIGTGNTEAFF
CDR3nt: TGTGCCAGCAGCATCGGGACAGGGAACACTGAAGCTTTCTTT
j_gene: TRBJ1-1
len: 14
d_gene: TRBD1
v_gene: TRBV7-9
abundance: .

CDR3aa: CASSLVRGLLTDTQYF
CDR3nt: TGTGCCAGCAGCTTGGTAAGAGGACTCCTCACAGATACGCAGTATTTT
j_gene: TRBJ2-3
len: 16
d_gene: .
v_gene: TRBV5-4
abundance: .

CDR3aa: CASSPLPGLAGGPYEQYF
CDR3nt: TGTGCCAGCAGCCCCCTACCGGGACTAGCGGGGGGGCCGTACGAGCAGTACTTC
j_gene: TRBJ2-7
len: 18
d_gene: TRBD2
v_gene: TRBV9
abundance: .

CDR3aa: CASSLAGRSVAKNIQYF
CDR3nt: TGTGCCAGCAGCTTGGCCGGGAGATCCGTAGCCAAAAACATTCAGTACTTC
j_gene: TRBJ2-4
len: 17
d_gene: .
v_gene: TRBV5-4
abundance: .

CDR3aa: CASSRRGDFRETQYF
CDR3nt: TGTGCCAGCAGCCGGCGGGGGGACTTTAGGGAGACCCAGTACTTC
j_gene: TRBJ2-5
len: 15
d_gene: TRBD2
v_gene: TRBV27
abundance: few

CDR3aa: CSVGTSGGKETQYF
CDR3nt: TGCAGCGTCGGGACTAGCGGGGGGAAAGAGACCCAGTACTTC
j_gene: TRBJ2-5
len: 14
d_gene: TRBD2
v_gene: TRBV29-1
abundance: .

CDR3aa: CASSVLAGGGETQYF
CDR3nt: TGTGCCAGCAGCGTGCTAGCGGGGGGTGGGGAGACCCAGTACTTC
j_gene: TRBJ2-5
len: 15
d_gene: TRBD2
v_gene: TRBV9
abundance: .

CDR3aa: CASSSRLAGSTGELFF
CDR3nt: TGTGCCAGCAGCTCCCGACTAGCGGGGAGCACCGGGGAGCTGTTTTTT
j_gene: TRBJ2-2
len: 16
d_gene: TRBD2
v_gene: TRBV7-3
abundance: .

CDR3aa: CASSEQRGIDEQYF
CDR3nt: TGTGCCAGCAGTGAACAGCGGGGGATCGACGAGCAGTACTTC
j_gene: TRBJ2-7
len: 14
d_gene: TRBD2
v_gene: TRBV6-1
abundance: few

CDR3aa: CASSRRGGGDKNIQYF
CDR3nt: TGTGCCAGCTCACGCAGAGGCGGGGGCGACAAAAACATTCAGTACTTC
j_gene: TRBJ2-4
len: 16
d_gene: .
v_gene: TRBV18
abundance: .

CDR3aa: CASSPGNANYGYTF
CDR3nt: TGTGCCAGCTCACCGGGCAACGCTAACTATGGCTACACCTTC
j_gene: TRBJ1-2
len: 14
d_gene: .
v_gene: TRBV18
abundance: .

CDR3aa: CASSPPSARETQYF
CDR3nt: TGTGCCAGCAGTCCGCCTAGCGCTCGGGAGACCCAGTACTTC
j_gene: TRBJ2-5
len: 14
d_gene: .
v_gene: TRBV27
abundance: .

CDR3aa: CAYRRGRLGTGELFF
CDR3nt: TGTGCCTACCGTAGAGGGAGACTCGGCACCGGGGAGCTGTTTTTT
j_gene: TRBJ2-2
len: 15
d_gene: .
v_gene: TRBV30
abundance: .

CDR3aa: CASGLGGGSPLHF
CDR3nt: TGTGCTAGTGGTTTGGGAGGGGGATCACCCCTCCACTTT
j_gene: TRBJ1-6
len: 13
d_gene: .
v_gene: TRBV12-5
abundance: .

CDR3aa: CASSLITAGNEKLFF
CDR3nt: TGTGCCAGCAGCTTGATTACAGCTGGTAATGAAAAACTGTTTTTT
j_gene: TRBJ1-4
len: 15
d_gene: .
v_gene: TRBV5-6
abundance: .